This T cell receptor beta chain was obtained from a study of TIL therapy for anti-PD-1-resistant metastatic lung cancer. Study-wide context: Tumors had a median PD-L1 proportion score of more than 5%.

Study results and limitations: Patients were highly selected, enriched for treatment-naive, never-smoker and oncogene-addicted cases. The baseline peripheral repertoire was partially replaced by infused TIL clonotypes that later decayed.

Regarding this clone: The antigen is not known.

The libraries were made with immunoSEQ v3. Each library reached 1.5 million to 2.5 million read pairs, or 5-6 million at deep level. Data came from immunoSEQ multiplex PCR; TCRdb stores just in-frame clones and leaves some out. Of some 46,000 clones listed, 70% to 80% are singletons. Sample time point: pre-treatment sample, taken before nivolumab and TIL therapy. This CDR3 is 15 amino acids long. Germline assignment: CDR1 MNHNS and CDR2 SASEGT. Trimming removed 1 base from V and 6 bases from J; junction bases left unmatched: 7. The starting material was blood, obtained at baseline. The sequence was obtained from a man in his 70s with non-small cell lung cancer. The rearrangement joins TRBV6-1 to TRBJ1-2, with 8 nucleotides matching TRBD1. The CDR3 protein is CASSEGRTGTHGYTF. In nucleotides, the CDR3 is TGTGCCAGCAGTGAAGGAAGGACAGGGACCCATGGCTACACCTTC.